This is a list of T cell receptor beta chains from one sample in a study of cytomegalovirus exposure and HLA in healthy donors. Only in-frame clones appear in the TCRdb table, and some are missing; sequencing was by immunoSEQ multiplex PCR. The repertoire holds about 280,000 clones, with 70% to 90% as singletons. Material for sequencing was PBMCs. The source is a young woman in good health and CMV-seronegative. Both conserved end residues are part of each CDR3. For some rows the clone size is stated as once, few or many, or as a class when expanded; others skip it.

v_call	clone_size	j_call	cdr3_aa
TRBV28	-	TRBJ1-1	CASSLFGGGTEAFF
TRBV5-1	-	TRBJ2-5	CASSSGLVQETQYF
TRBV4-1	once	TRBJ2-5	CASSRKVSGQDQETQYF
TRBV28	-	TRBJ1-2	CASSLMLRPGDGYTF
TRBV30	-	TRBJ2-1	CAWSDGGPDEQFF
TRBV25-1	once	TRBJ1-4	CASSEYTGGLGEKLFF
TRBV9	-	TRBJ2-3	CASSVGAGHAIDTQYF
TRBV20-1	-	TRBJ2-2	CSATETGELFF
TRBV14	once	TRBJ1-1	CASSTHPREAFF
TRBV9	-	TRBJ2-1	CASSPRVSGQYNEQFF
TRBV6-1	-	TRBJ1-3	CASSEGTGASGNTIYF
TRBV6-5	few	TRBJ1-2	CASRILRTNYGYTF
TRBV14	-	TRBJ2-5	CASSHLTRALRETQYF
TRBV5-6	-	TRBJ1-2	CASSWGQNYGYTF
TRBV5-1	-	TRBJ1-1	CASSPGGGPLNTEAFF
TRBV5-1	-	TRBJ2-2	CASKGQGGTGELFF
TRBV19	few	TRBJ1-2	CASTAWTGGEVYTF
TRBV2	-	TRBJ2-7	CASRTTRGRSYEQYF
TRBV5-4	-	TRBJ2-7	CASTTPGRPEAQYF
TRBV9	-	TRBJ2-7	CASSVAPVTYEQYF
TRBV28	-	TRBJ2-5	CASSLSSGATQETQYF
TRBV20-1	-	TRBJ2-7	CSASLGEQYF
TRBV28	-	TRBJ2-7	CASSLFTGGFYEQYF
TRBV11-2	once	TRBJ2-7	CASSLDRREQYF
TRBV4-3	-	TRBJ1-1	CASSQLRLTEAFF
TRBV11-2	-	TRBJ2-1	CASSRDAGTSGTGEQFF
TRBV29-1	-	TRBJ1-2	CSVETDNYGYTF
TRBV9	-	TRBJ2-1	CASSARLAGVFNEQFF
TRBV6-5	-	TRBJ1-3	CASSYGTTPNTIYF
TRBV14	-	TRBJ2-3	CASSLRQGLSTDTQYF
TRBV7-6	once	TRBJ2-1	CASSLEGPSRQHEQFF
TRBV28	-	TRBJ2-3	CASSLSTGGTGIEDTQYF
TRBV11-2	-	TRBJ2-7	CASSLKSRGQIYEQYF
TRBV9	-	TRBJ2-7	CASSADRVPYEQYF
TRBV28	-	TRBJ1-5	CASSLGGWFNQPQHF
TRBV7-6	once	TRBJ1-1	CASSSEATGGPTEAFF
TRBV5-1	-	TRBJ2-7	CASSLTLAGGPNYEQYF
TRBV2	-	TRBJ2-1	CASIPAPYVYNEQFF